These T cell receptor beta chains were read from a single sample in a study of response to subunit inactivated influenza vaccine. MiXCR, applied by TCRdb to the RT-PCR reads, yields one record per CDR3 protein. The table lists about 150,000 distinct CDR3 sequences, around 10% of them singletons. This specimen was CD8+ T cells sorted from PBMCs, taken roughly 24 months after vaccination. The receptors derive from a man aged 50 to 69 who received an inactivated influenza vaccine. CDR3s include the opening cysteine and the closing phenylalanine or tryptophan. A D gene is named only where the DNA matches it firmly. Part of the rows lack a size; the others show once, few, many or a class for expanded clones.

cdr3_nt cdr3_aa clone_size j_call d_call cdr3_length v_call
TGTGCCAGCAGTTTCGGGGGTGCCGGGGAGCTGTTTTTT CASSFGGAGELFF few TRBJ2-2 NA 13 TRBV28
TGTGCCAGCAGGCGGGGGACGGGGGTTTACAATGAGCAGTTCTTC CASRRGTGVYNEQFF few TRBJ2-1 TRBD2 15 TRBV27
TGCAGTGTCTCGGACCCGGACAATTCACCCCTCCACTTT CSVSDPDNSPLHF NA TRBJ1-6 NA 13 TRBV20-1
TGTGCCATAGGCTGGTCCAACTACGAGCAGTACTTC CAIGWSNYEQYF many TRBJ2-7 NA 12 TRBV10-3
TGTGCCAGCATCCTTAGCGGGGGGGTCGCAGATACGCAGTATTTT CASILSGGVADTQYF many TRBJ2-3 TRBD2 15 TRBV7-2
TGTGCCAGCAGTTTCGACGGGAGTTTCTACGAGCAGTACTTC CASSFDGSFYEQYF few TRBJ2-7 NA 14 TRBV28
TGCGCCAGCAGCTTGGGCGAGAGCTCCTACAATGAGCAGTTCTTC CASSLGESSYNEQFF many TRBJ2-1 NA 15 TRBV5-1
TGTGCCAGCAGCTTATTATTAACTAGTATGCGGGACGAAGAGACCCAGTACTTC CASSLLLTSMRDEETQYF NA TRBJ2-5 NA 18 TRBV11-2
TGTGCCAGCAGCGTCGTCTTGAACACTGAAGCTTTCTTT CASSVVLNTEAFF NA TRBJ1-1 NA 13 TRBV6-2/TRBV6-3
TGCGCCAGCAGCCCCGGGACTAGCGGCTCTGGGGCCAACGTCCTGACTTTC CASSPGTSGSGANVLTF NA TRBJ2-6 TRBD2 17 TRBV4-3
TGTGCCATCAGCCGGGGGGAGGTGGCCTACAATGAGCAGTTCTTC CAISRGEVAYNEQFF few TRBJ2-1 TRBD2 15 TRBV10-3
TGTGCCAGCAGCGTAGCATCAGGGGGCGGATACGAGCAGTACTTC CASSVASGGGYEQYF NA TRBJ2-7 TRBD1 15 TRBV9